This T cell receptor beta chain was documented in a study of identical twins. TCRdb called the 5' RACE reads again in MiXCR, with one record for every CDR3 protein. The sample lists some 690,000 distinct CDR3 sequences, 21% occurring once. This CDR3 spans 13 amino acids. V gave up 1 base and J gave up 9 bases, with 13 bases separating them. Germline V gene sequence: CDR1 SQVTM, CDR2 ANQGSEA. This clonotype was picked up many times. The data also belong to a second study, concerning T cells expressing NK-cell markers.

The sample taken for sequencing was PBMCs. The chain carries TRBV29-1 and TRBJ2-1, with a weak D call TRBD2 (5 bases). This sequence originates from a woman younger than 35 in good health. CDR3 protein: CSVEGGGLSEQFF. In nucleotides, the CDR3 is TGCAGCGTTGAAGGAGGAGGTCTGAGTGAGCAGTTCTTC.